The 24 T cell receptor beta chains below come from one sample, sequenced in a study of blood T cell repertoires in COVID-19. Method: immunoSEQ multiplex PCR; TCRdb's copy keeps in-frame clones and lacks some. The sample holds about 58,000 clones; around 85% are singletons and the top ten take less than 20%. Specimen: peripheral blood. All receptors come from a human donor in a cohort sampled during active COVID-19.

V gene TRBV29-1 combines with J gene TRBJ2-7, with a possible D match to TRBD1 (6 bases). Trimming removed 7 bases at V and 3 bases at J, with 10 bases between. The CDR3 has 11 residues. The V gene's germline CDR1 is SQVTM and CDR2 ANQGSEA. CDR3 bases: TGCAGCGGGACAGTAAGCTACGAGCAGTACTTC. This translates into CSGTVSYEQYF.

The chain is built from TRBV2 and TRBJ1-4; D is undetermined. The CDR3 covers 14 residues. Germline V CDR1 and CDR2: SNHLY, FYNNEI. V lost 3 bases, J lost 5 bases, and 10 bases lay in between. The CDR3 protein is CASSDGTANEKLFF. The CDR3 DNA sequence: TGTGCCAGCAGTGACGGTACAGCCAATGAAAAACTGTTTTTT.

The chain joins TRBV24-1 to TRBJ2-6, with D perhaps matching TRBD2 (6 bases). The CDR3 is made up of 18 amino acids. Looked up from germline, CDR1 is KGHDR and CDR2 is SFDVKD. V was cut by 7 bases and J by 1 base, with 19 bases left in between. CDR3: CATSPAGGRLSGANVLTF. The DNA of the CDR3 is TGTGCCACCAGCCCTGCCGGGGGACGGCTGTCTGGGGCCAACGTCCTGACTTTC.

The chain uses TRBV12-3 or TRBV12-4 and TRBJ1-2, with D unresolved. This CDR3 is 13 amino acids long. Trimming took 3 bases from V and 0 from J, leaving 5 bases between them. The CDR3 is CASSFGANYGYTF. In DNA form, the CDR3 reads TGTGCCAGCAGTTTTGGAGCTAACTATGGCTACACCTTC.

Ten or more counts support this clone. The CDR3 coding sequence is TGTGCCACCAGTCGGGACTCTCGCTATGGCTACACCTTC. Protein sequence: CATSRDSRYGYTF. The chain is built from TRBV24-1 and TRBJ1-2; tentatively, D is TRBD1 (5 bases). Trimming cost V 6 bases and J 4 bases, with 11 bases left between them. The CDR3 consists of 13 residues. CDR1 KGHDR and CDR2 SFDVKD come from the germline V gene.

This chain uses TRBV30 with TRBJ1-1; 8 nucleotides match TRBD1. The trim removed 2 bases at V and 0 bases at J, leaving 5 bases unmatched. The CDR3 is made up of 15 amino acids. Looked up from germline, CDR1 is GTSNPN and CDR2 is SVGIG (reference sequence). CDR3 sequence (DNA): TGTGCCTGGAGTCATTCGGACAGGGTGAACACTGAAGCTTTCTTT. This translates into CAWSHSDRVNTEAFF.

This sequence joins TRBV7-3 and TRBJ2-2, with D possibly matching TRBD1 (6 bases). Trimming took 4 bases from V and 3 from J, leaving 12 bases between them. Germline lookup yields CDR1 SGHTA and CDR2 FQGTGA. The CDR3 loop spans 15 amino acids. This chain's CDR3 is CASSSRDTYTGELFF. The CDR3 bases are TGTGCCAGCAGCTCCCGGGACACCTACACCGGGGAGCTGTTTTTT.

The CDR3 loop reads CASSFVGARTDTQYF. In DNA, the CDR3 is TGCGCCAGCAGCTTTGTGGGGGCGAGGACAGATACGCAGTATTTT. This sequence joins TRBV5-1 and TRBJ2-3; D perhaps matches TRBD1 (6 bases). The CDR3 loop spans 15 amino acids. Between the trimmed V and J ends, which lost 2 bases and 3 bases, there was a span of 13 bases. The germline V gene encodes CDR1 SGHRS and CDR2 YFSETQ. Using reference TRBV5-1 and TRBJ2-3 for the parts outside the CDR3, the full variable domain is KAGVTQTPRYLIKTRGQQVTLSCSPISGHRSVSWYQQTPGQGLQFLFEYFSETQRNKGNFPGRFSGRQFSNSRSEMNVSTLELGDSALYLCASSFVGARTDTQYFGPGTRLTVL.

V is TRBV3-1 (or the pseudogene TRBV3-2) and J is TRBJ2-3; possibly TRBD1 for D (5 bases). The length of the CDR3 is 17 residues. CDR1 and CDR2 from the germline V gene are LGHDT and YNNKEL (reference sequence). The V end was cut by 1 base, the J end by 3 bases, with 17 bases between. The CDR3 DNA is TGTGCCAGCAGCCAAGTTCGGACACCCTCGAGGACAGATACGCAGTATTTT. Translation gives CASSQVRTPSRTDTQYF.

The table lists this clone with a count of one. This chain uses TRBV6-6 with TRBJ2-7; 12 bases are a match to TRBD2. With V trimmed by 6 bases and J by 6 bases, 3 bases remained unmatched. The CDR3 is 13 residues long. CDR1 and CDR2 (germline): MNHNY, SVGAGI (reference sequence). The CDR3 sequence is CASRLAGGTEQYF. CDR3 nucleotide sequence: TGTGCCAGCAGACTAGCGGGAGGAACCGAGCAGTACTTC.

The chain uses TRBV5-5 and TRBJ2-5; 7 bases are shared with TRBD1. The germline V gene has CDR1 SGHKS and CDR2 YYEKEE (reference sequence). CDR3 length: 15 amino acids. J was trimmed by 7 bases and V by 4 bases; bases with no gene match: 13. The CDR3 spells CASSPLPGQVGTQYF. The CDR3 DNA is TGTGCCAGCAGCCCCTTACCCGGACAGGTGGGGACCCAGTACTTC.

As to this clone: Other DNA sequences in the sample encode the same CDR3. The chain links TRBV7-2 to TRBJ1-2; D is perhaps TRBD1 (5 bases). V lost 5 bases to trimming and J lost 7 bases, with 14 bases between them. From germline, CDR1 is SGHTA and CDR2 FQGNSA. The CDR3 is made up of 13 amino acids. The CDR3 loop is CASSPGQGGGYTF. CDR3 sequence (DNA): TGTGCCAGCAGCCCTGGCCAGGGCGGTGGCTACACCTTC.

This chain joins TRBV11-3 and TRBJ2-3, with D possibly matching TRBD1 (6 bases). V lost 3 bases to trimming and J lost 3 bases, with 7 bases between them. CDR1 and CDR2 from the germline V gene are SGHNT and YENEEA. The CDR3 spans 13 residues. DNA of the CDR3: TGTGCCAGCAGCTTCGGACAGACAGATACGCAGTATTTT. This codes for CASSFGQTDTQYF.

The chain is built from TRBV5-4 and TRBJ2-5; the match to TRBD2 covers 9 bases. Losses at the gene ends were 4 bases for V and 2 bases for J; bases not matched to a gene: 6. The CDR3 consists of 15 residues. CDR1 is SGHNT and CDR2 is YYREEE in the germline V gene (reference sequence). CDR3 amino acids: CASSVGTSRQETQYF. The CDR3 region has the DNA TGTGCCAGCAGCGTCGGGACTAGCAGGCAAGAGACCCAGTACTTC.

This chain uses TRBV27 with TRBJ1-1; the match to TRBD1 covers 8 bases. CDR3 size: 15 residues. Trimming cost V 5 bases and J 6 bases; bases outside gene matches: 11. From germline, CDR1 is MNHEY and CDR2 SMNVEV (reference sequence). The CDR3 is CASSTADRDLAEAFF. CDR3 coding DNA: TGTGCCAGCAGTACGGCGGACAGGGATCTAGCTGAAGCTTTCTTT.

The V call is TRBV25-1, the J call TRBJ2-1, with TRBD2 matching 7 bases. The junction had 5 bases not matched to a gene; V was cut back by 8 bases and J by 4 bases. The CDR3 runs to 13 residues. In germline, CDR1 is MGHDK, CDR2 SYGVNS. The CDR3 nucleotides read TGTGCCAGCGGTGGACTAGGTTACAATGAGCAGTTCTTC. This sequence encodes CASGGLGYNEQFF.

V gene TRBV19 combines with J gene TRBJ2-3; 13 nucleotides line up with TRBD2. This CDR3 comprises 19 residues. Per germline, CDR1 LNHDA and CDR2 SQIVND (reference sequence). With 5 bases clipped from V and 2 bases from J, the junction kept 13 bases outside the gene matches. CDR3 sequence: CASSLMTSGGLPSTDTQYF. CDR3 in DNA: TGTGCCAGTAGTCTCATGACTAGCGGGGGGCTCCCTTCCACAGATACGCAGTATTTT.

The chain links TRBV2 to TRBJ2-2, with a possible D match to TRBD2 (6 bases). The CDR3 loop spans 15 amino acids. Germline loops: CDR1 SNHLY, CDR2 FYNNEI. V shed 0 bases and J shed 5 bases, with 10 bases lying between them. CDR3: CASSEARLATGELFF. The CDR3 DNA reads TGTGCCAGCAGTGAAGCGCGGCTAGCGACCGGGGAGCTGTTTTTT.

The chain couples TRBV7-3 to TRBJ2-2; 7 bases fit TRBD2. After removal of 7 bases from V and 4 bases from J, the junction contained 6 bases not matched to a gene. Germline-derived CDR1 and CDR2 are SGHTA and FQGTGA. There are 14 residues in the CDR3. The CDR3 sequence: CASTLGGSTGELFF. CDR3 DNA: TGTGCCAGCACCCTAGGCGGGAGCACCGGGGAGCTGTTTTTT.

The chain links TRBV9 to TRBJ1-1, with a weak D call TRBD1 (6 bases). The CDR3 contains 14 residues. The germline V gene has CDR1 SGDLS and CDR2 YYNGEE. V gave up 3 bases and J gave up 1 base, with 10 bases separating them. CDR3: CASSALQGNTEAFF. Written as DNA, the CDR3 is TGTGCCAGCAGCGCCTTACAGGGGAACACTGAAGCTTTCTTT.

Only one count was recorded for this clone. This sequence joins TRBV25-1 and TRBJ2-2; D not certain. Germline lookup yields CDR1 MGHDK and CDR2 SYGVNS. This CDR3 is 15 amino acids long. Trimming stripped 5 bases from V and 0 bases from J, with 10 bases between. In nucleotides, the CDR3 is TGTGCCAGCAGTTCACAAAACACGAACACCGGGGAGCTGTTTTTT. Translation gives CASSSQNTNTGELFF.

This rearrangement joins TRBV25-1 to TRBJ2-3, with 8 bases fitting TRBD1. Germline CDR1 MGHDK, CDR2 SYGVNS. CDR3 length equals 13 residues. J gave up 1 base and V 11 bases, and 5 bases lay outside the gene matches. CDR3 sequence (DNA): TGTGCCTGCTCGGGACAGGGCACAGATACGCAGTATTTT. This translates into CACSGQGTDTQYF.

The V gene is TRBV5-1, the J gene TRBJ1-1; maybe TRBD1 (5 bases). Trimming cost V 0 bases and J 2 bases, with 11 bases left between them. From germline, CDR1 is SGHRS and CDR2 YFSETQ. The CDR3 loop spans 15 amino acids. The CDR3, as DNA: TGCGCCAGCAGCTTGGGGAGGGACGCTAACACTGAAGCTTTCTTT. Its protein product is CASSLGRDANTEAFF. The variable domain in full, with the rest retrieved from reference TRBV5-1 and TRBJ1-1, is KAGVTQTPRYLIKTRGQQVTLSCSPISGHRSVSWYQQTPGQGLQFLFEYFSETQRNKGNFPGRFSGRQFSNSRSEMNVSTLELGDSALYLCASSLGRDANTEAFFGQGTRLTVV.

The chain joins TRBV3-1 (or the pseudogene TRBV3-2) to TRBJ2-3; the D gene is possibly TRBD2 (5 bases). CDR1 is LGHDT, CDR2 YNNKEL, per germline (reference sequence). V was cut by 1 base and J by 9 bases, with 11 bases left in between. The CDR3 has 13 amino acids. The CDR3 sequence: CASSQGRERTQYF. CDR3 nucleotide sequence: TGTGCCAGCAGCCAAGGAAGGGAGAGGACGCAGTATTTT.